This T cell receptor beta chain derives from a study of tumor-infiltrating lymphocytes in primary liver carcinoma (dated 2017 in TCRdb). About the full investigation: Surgical resection was performed in China between November 2015 and early 2016 on about five patients with histopathologically diagnosed primary liver carcinoma. Hepatocellular carcinoma (four) or combined HCC and intrahepatic cholangiocarcinoma (one) was present in the five patients, who were three men and two women aged 30 to 69 years. Tumors of the five patients were stage T1-T3 N0M0 with maximum diameters of about 4.2 to 10 cm. Samples yielded roughly 3.5 to 8 million productive TCRbeta reads; read depth did not differ significantly between tissue types. For each liver tumor, the study sampled five regions along with adjacent normal tissue and blood, and applied TCRbeta repertoire sequencing, expression microarrays and whole-exome sequencing. A total of roughly 35 specimens from 5 patients, comprising roughly 25 tumor regions, 5 adjacent noncancerous liver tissues and 5 peripheral blood samples, were covered by TCRbeta repertoire sequencing. Repertoires from technical replicates were highly reproducible, with mean shared-clone rates approximately 0.92 and correlation coefficients above 0.98.

Using a constant-region primer and ProtoScript II reverse transcriptase, TCRbeta-specific cDNA was reverse-transcribed from approximately 0.55 ug total RNA. Construction of the TCRbeta libraries relied on three nested rounds of multiplex PCR, following a slightly modified ARM-PCR procedure. Sample barcodes and Illumina adapters were attached in a final 25-cycle PCR using Deep VentR polymerase. Before sequencing, amplicons of 200-500 bp were gel-purified using a QIAquick gel extraction kit. TCRbeta amplicons were sequenced on an Illumina HiSeq 2500 with 250-bp paired-end reads. Per the source publication's procedure: Quality trimming of reads was performed with Trimmomatic v0.33, and paired reads were merged with FLASH v1.2.11 so that full CDR3 sequences could be recovered. V, D and J germline segments were assigned to the rearranged TCRbeta sequences using MiGEC v1.2.1b. Clonotype statistics and Shannon-Wiener diversity indices were calculated with VDJtools v1.0.0. Except for diversity analysis, only the 250 most abundant clonotypes of each sample were used in subsequent analyses to reduce sampling bias. TCRdb's own reprocessing of the public reads used fastp at Q25 and MiXCR and kept productive beta chains. A single entry per CDR3 protein holds the most common genes and DNA from its merged rows. The V and J calls come from TCRdb's annotation, not from the publication. For this sample there are hundreds of thousands of distinct CDR3 sequences; nearly 60% appear just once. Together, the top ten hold over 15% of the sample.

General findings and caveats noted by the study authors: Compared with blood, tumors had a significantly larger share of the repertoire taken up by the top 250 clones (p = 0.039). With just five patients in the study, the authors point out that the findings should be validated in a larger study. Because only the TCR beta chain was sequenced and unpaired alpha chains were not captured, true repertoire diversity is likely underestimated. Comparison of CD4+ and CD8+ T cell repertoires was precluded by the use of bulk unsorted samples. Repertoire overlap was higher between tumor regions (mean around 35%) than tumor-adjacent (around 17%) or tumor-blood (about 15%) pairs, consistent with antigen-driven expansion.

This clonotype came up a few times. Its antigen target is currently unknown. There are no base qualities to consult, and no much larger clone falls within one base. Blood RNA was extracted from unsorted whole blood using TRIzol reagent, and germline DNA was obtained with the DNeasy Blood & Tissue kit. At the time of sampling, the patients were treatment-naive and had chronic HBV infection. Approximately 4 milliliters of peripheral blood were collected into K2EDTA tubes before surgery. The TCR comes from a woman in her twenties or thirties with primary liver carcinoma and hepatitis B virus infection. The sample was peripheral blood.

The CDR3 corresponds to CASTRLAGGPGTDTQYF. The DNA sequence reads TGTGCCAGTACACGACTAGCGGGAGGGCCCGGCACAGATACGCAGTATTTT. The sequence links TRBV7-8 to TRBJ2-3; TRBD2 agrees with 14 junctional bases. The CDR3 covers 17 residues, taking in both the cysteine and the phenylalanine. The retained sequence is limited to the CDR3, 51 bases, with the frame set at the first base. Trimmed from V: 9 bases; trimmed from J: 1 base; junction bases lacking a gene match: 9. The germline V gene encodes CDR1 SGHVS and CDR2 FQNEAQ. The variable domain in full, with residues beyond the CDR3 obtained from the reference TRBV7-8 and TRBJ2-3 genes, is GAGVSQSPRYKVAKRGQDVALRCDPISGHVSLFWYQQALGQGPEFLTYFQNEAQLDKSGLPSDRFFAERPEGSVSTLKIQRTQQEDSAVYLCASTRLAGGPGTDTQYFGPGTRLTVL.